This is a list of T cell receptor beta chains from one sample in a study of shared T cell receptors in the human thymus. The protocol was immunoSEQ multiplex PCR, while the TCRdb copy is restricted to in-frame clones and leaves out a portion. The sample gives 550,000 to 800,000 clones, around 85% of which show up once; over 0.008% is in the top ten. This sample was also put to use in a study of human thymus T cells.

Sequenced: thymocytes. These receptors were collected from a girl under three years old with a congenital heart defect. Each CDR3 is given with its conserved first and last residue. Fields, in order: J gene, V gene, D gene, clone size, CDR3 protein, CDR3 DNA. D genes are given only for firm matches. The size entry is marked missing in some rows and otherwise reads once, few, many or a size class.

j_gene: TRBJ1-2; v_gene: TRBV4-1; d_gene: NA; abundance: NA; CDR3aa: CASSRTNRADDYGYTF; CDR3nt: TGCGCCAGCAGCCGAACAAACAGGGCTGACGACTATGGCTACACCTTC
j_gene: TRBJ2-3; v_gene: TRBV28; d_gene: TRBD1; abundance: once; CDR3aa: CASRIRVGTVTDTQYF; CDR3nt: TGTGCCAGCAGAATACGTGTAGGGACAGTCACAGATACGCAGTATTTT
j_gene: TRBJ1-2; v_gene: TRBV4-1; d_gene: TRBD1; abundance: NA; CDR3aa: CASSQGTGRNYGYTF; CDR3nt: TGCGCCAGCAGCCAGGGGACAGGCCGTAACTATGGCTACACCTTC
j_gene: TRBJ1-2; v_gene: TRBV7-2; d_gene: NA; abundance: NA; CDR3aa: CASSLQTPVGVYGYTF; CDR3nt: TGTGCCAGCAGCTTACAGACCCCGGTAGGGGTCTATGGCTACACCTTC
j_gene: TRBJ1-4; v_gene: TRBV28; d_gene: NA; abundance: NA; CDR3aa: CASSTGCREKLFF; CDR3nt: TGTGCCAGCAGTACAGGGTGTAGGGAAAAACTGTTTTTT
j_gene: TRBJ2-3; v_gene: TRBV5-4; d_gene: NA; abundance: NA; CDR3aa: CASSSKVLGRDTDTQYF; CDR3nt: TGTGCCAGCAGCTCGAAGGTTTTGGGGCGGGACACAGATACGCAGTATTTT
j_gene: TRBJ2-5; v_gene: TRBV5-6; d_gene: TRBD1; abundance: NA; CDR3aa: CASSLAGTGTETQYF; CDR3nt: TGTGCCAGCAGCTTGGCCGGGACAGGGACGGAGACCCAGTACTTC
j_gene: TRBJ2-5; v_gene: TRBV7-9; d_gene: NA; abundance: once; CDR3aa: CASSLVMSRGKETQYF; CDR3nt: TGTGCCAGCAGCTTAGTTATGTCTAGAGGGAAAGAGACCCAGTACTTC
j_gene: TRBJ1-3; v_gene: TRBV2; d_gene: NA; abundance: NA; CDR3aa: CATSSRQGGTSGNTIYF; CDR3nt: TGTGCCACCTCCTCCCGGCAGGGAGGCACCTCTGGAAACACCATATATTTT
j_gene: TRBJ2-7; v_gene: TRBV27; d_gene: TRBD1; abundance: NA; CDR3aa: CASRHEAGGSSYEQYF; CDR3nt: TGTGCCAGCCGCCACGAGGCAGGGGGAAGCTCCTACGAGCAGTACTTC
j_gene: TRBJ1-1; v_gene: TRBV5-6; d_gene: TRBD1; abundance: NA; CDR3aa: CASSFGTGHRAFF; CDR3nt: TGTGCCAGCAGCTTTGGGACAGGGCATAGGGCTTTCTTT